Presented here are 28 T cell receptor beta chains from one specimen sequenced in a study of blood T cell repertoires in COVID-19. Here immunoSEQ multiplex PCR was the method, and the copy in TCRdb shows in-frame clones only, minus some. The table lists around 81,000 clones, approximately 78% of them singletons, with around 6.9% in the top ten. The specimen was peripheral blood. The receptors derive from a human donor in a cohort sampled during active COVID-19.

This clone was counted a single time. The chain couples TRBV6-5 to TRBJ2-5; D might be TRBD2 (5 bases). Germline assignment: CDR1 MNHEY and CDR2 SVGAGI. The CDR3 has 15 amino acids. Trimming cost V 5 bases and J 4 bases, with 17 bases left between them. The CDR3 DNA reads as TGTGCCAGCAGTCCGGACCGAGGCGGGTCAGAGACCCAGTACTTC. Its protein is CASSPDRGGSETQYF.

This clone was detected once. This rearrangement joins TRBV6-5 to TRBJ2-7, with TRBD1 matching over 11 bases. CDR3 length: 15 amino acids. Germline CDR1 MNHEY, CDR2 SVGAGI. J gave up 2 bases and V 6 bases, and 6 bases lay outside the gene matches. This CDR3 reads CASSRRDRGTYEQYF. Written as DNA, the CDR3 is TGTGCCAGCAGCCGCCGGGACAGGGGGACCTACGAGCAGTACTTC.

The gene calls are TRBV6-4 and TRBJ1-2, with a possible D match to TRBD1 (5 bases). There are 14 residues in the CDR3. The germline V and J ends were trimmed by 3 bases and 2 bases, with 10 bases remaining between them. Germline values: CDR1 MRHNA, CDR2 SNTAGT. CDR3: CASSESRGNYGYTF. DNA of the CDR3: TGTGCCAGCAGTGAATCTCGGGGGAACTATGGCTACACCTTC.

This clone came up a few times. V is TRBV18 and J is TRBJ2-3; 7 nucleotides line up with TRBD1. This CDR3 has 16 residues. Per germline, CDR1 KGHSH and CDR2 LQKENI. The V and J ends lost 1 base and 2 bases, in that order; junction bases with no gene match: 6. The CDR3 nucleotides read TGTGCCAGCTCACCACGTGCCACAGGGGACACAGATACGCAGTATTTT. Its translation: CASSPRATGDTDTQYF.

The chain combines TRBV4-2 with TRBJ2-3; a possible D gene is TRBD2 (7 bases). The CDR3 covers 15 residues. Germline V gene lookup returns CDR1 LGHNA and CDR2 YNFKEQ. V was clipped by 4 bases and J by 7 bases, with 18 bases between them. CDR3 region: CASSLKEGGRNTQYF. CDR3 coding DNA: TGTGCCAGCAGCCTAAAAGAGGGGGGGCGGAATACGCAGTATTTT.

The CDR3 DNA sequence: TGCGCCAGCAGCTTGGCCGCGTACTCCACAGATACGCAGTATTTT. Translated: CASSLAAYSTDTQYF. This chain uses TRBV5-1 with TRBJ2-3; D is ambiguous. V dropped 0 bases and J dropped 2 bases, with 10 bases sitting between them. The CDR3 is 15 residues long. Germline V gene lookup returns CDR1 SGHRS and CDR2 YFSETQ. Filled out from reference TRBV5-1 and TRBJ2-3, the complete variable domain reads KAGVTQTPRYLIKTRGQQVTLSCSPISGHRSVSWYQQTPGQGLQFLFEYFSETQRNKGNFPGRFSGRQFSNSRSEMNVSTLELGDSALYLCASSLAAYSTDTQYFGPGTRLTVL.

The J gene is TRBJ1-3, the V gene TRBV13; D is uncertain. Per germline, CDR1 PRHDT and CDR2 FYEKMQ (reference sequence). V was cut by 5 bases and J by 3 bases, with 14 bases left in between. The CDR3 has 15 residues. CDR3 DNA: TGTGCCAGCAGCCTTGGTCTTAGAGTTGGAAACACCATATATTTT. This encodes CASSLGLRVGNTIYF. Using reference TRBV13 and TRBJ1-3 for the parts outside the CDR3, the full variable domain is AAGVIQSPRHLIKEKRETATLKCYPIPRHDTVYWYQQGPGQDPQFLISFYEKMQSDKGSIPDRFSAQQFSDYHSELNMSSLELGDSALYFCASSLGLRVGNTIYFGEGSWLTVV.

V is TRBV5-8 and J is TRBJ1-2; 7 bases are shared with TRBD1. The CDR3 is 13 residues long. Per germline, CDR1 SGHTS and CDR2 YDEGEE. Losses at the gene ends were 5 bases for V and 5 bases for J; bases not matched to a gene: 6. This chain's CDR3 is CASRHRGGYGYTF. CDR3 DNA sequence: TGTGCCAGCAGGCACAGGGGCGGATATGGCTACACCTTC. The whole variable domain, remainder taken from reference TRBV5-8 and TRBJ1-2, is EAGVTQSPTHLIKTRGQQATLRCSPISGHTSVYWYQQALGLGLQFLLWYDEGEERNRGNFPPRFSGRQFPNYSSELNVNALELEDSALYLCASRHRGGYGYTFGSGTRLTVV.

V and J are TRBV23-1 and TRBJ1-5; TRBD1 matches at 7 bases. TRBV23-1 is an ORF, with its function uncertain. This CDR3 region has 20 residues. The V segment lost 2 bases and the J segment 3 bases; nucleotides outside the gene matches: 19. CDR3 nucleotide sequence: TGCGCCAGCAGTCAACCAAAGGGGGGTATGAGGACAGGTAACAATCAGCCCCAGCATTTT. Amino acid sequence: CASSQPKGGMRTGNNQPQHF.

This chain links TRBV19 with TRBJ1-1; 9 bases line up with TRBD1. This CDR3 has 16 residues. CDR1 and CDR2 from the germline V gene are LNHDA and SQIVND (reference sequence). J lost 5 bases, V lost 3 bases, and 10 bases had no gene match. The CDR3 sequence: CASSITMNRGRTEAFF. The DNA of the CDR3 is TGTGCCAGTAGTATCACCATGAACAGGGGGCGGACTGAAGCTTTCTTT.

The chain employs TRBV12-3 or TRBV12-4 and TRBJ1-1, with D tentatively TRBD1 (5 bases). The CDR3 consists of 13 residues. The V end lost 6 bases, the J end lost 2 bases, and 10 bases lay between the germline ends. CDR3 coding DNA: TGTGCCAGCAGGGGGGGAATTAACACTGAAGCTTTCTTT. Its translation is CASRGGINTEAFF.

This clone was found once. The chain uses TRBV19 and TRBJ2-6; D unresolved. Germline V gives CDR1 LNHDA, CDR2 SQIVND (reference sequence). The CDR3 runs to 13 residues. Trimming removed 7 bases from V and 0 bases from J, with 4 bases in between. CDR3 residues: CASTLSGANVLTF. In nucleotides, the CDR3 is TGTGCCAGTACCCTCTCTGGGGCCAACGTCCTGACTTTC.

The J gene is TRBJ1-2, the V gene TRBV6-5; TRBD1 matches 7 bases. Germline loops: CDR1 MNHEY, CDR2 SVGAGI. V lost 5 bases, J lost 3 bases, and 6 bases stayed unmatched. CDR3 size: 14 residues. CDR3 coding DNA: TGTGCCAGCAGTCCGTCCGGGACAGACTATGGCTACACCTTC. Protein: CASSPSGTDYGYTF.

CDR3 coding DNA: TGTGCCAGCAGCTTACCCGCCTCGACAGGGCGCTACGAGCAGTACTTC. Amino acids: CASSLPASTGRYEQYF. The chain joins TRBV7-9 to TRBJ2-7; 7 bases are shared with TRBD1. This CDR3 region has 16 residues. V was clipped by 2 bases and J by 3 bases; unmatched bases: 10. Germline loops: CDR1 SEHNR, CDR2 FQNEAQ (reference sequence).

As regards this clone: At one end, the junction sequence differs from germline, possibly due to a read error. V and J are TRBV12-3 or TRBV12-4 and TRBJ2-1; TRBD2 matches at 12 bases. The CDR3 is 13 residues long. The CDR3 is CASSLAGGPEQFF. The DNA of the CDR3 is TGTGCCAGCAGTCTAGCGGGGGGGCCTGAGCAGTTCTTC.

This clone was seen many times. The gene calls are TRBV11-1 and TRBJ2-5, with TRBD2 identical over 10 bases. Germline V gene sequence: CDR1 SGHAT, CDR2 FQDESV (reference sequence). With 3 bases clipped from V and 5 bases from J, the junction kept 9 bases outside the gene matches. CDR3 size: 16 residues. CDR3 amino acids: CASSLGLAGDGETQYF. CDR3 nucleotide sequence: TGTGCCAGCAGCTTGGGGCTAGCGGGGGACGGGGAGACCCAGTACTTC. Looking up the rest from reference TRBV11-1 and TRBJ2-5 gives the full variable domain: EAEVAQSPRYKITEKSQAVAFWCDPISGHATLYWYRQILGQGPELLVQFQDESVVDDSQLPKDRFSAERLKGVDSTLKIQPAELGDSAMYLCASSLGLAGDGETQYFGPGTRLLVL.

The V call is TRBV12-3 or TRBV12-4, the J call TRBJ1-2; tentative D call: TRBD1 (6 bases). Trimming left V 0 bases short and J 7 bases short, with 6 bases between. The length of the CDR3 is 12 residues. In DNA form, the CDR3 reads TGTGCCAGCAGTTTAGCAGGGGGTGGCTACACCTTC. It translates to CASSLAGGGYTF.

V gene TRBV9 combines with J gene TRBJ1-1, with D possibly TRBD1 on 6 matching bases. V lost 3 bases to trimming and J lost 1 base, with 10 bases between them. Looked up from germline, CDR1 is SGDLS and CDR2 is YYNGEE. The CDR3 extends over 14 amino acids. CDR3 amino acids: CASSGAQGNTEAFF. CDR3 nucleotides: TGTGCCAGCAGCGGAGCACAGGGGAACACTGAAGCTTTCTTT.

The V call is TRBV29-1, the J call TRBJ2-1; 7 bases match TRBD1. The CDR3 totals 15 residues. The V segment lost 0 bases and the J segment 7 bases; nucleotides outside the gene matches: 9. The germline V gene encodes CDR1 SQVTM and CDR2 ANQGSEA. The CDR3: CSVEDGPGGTNEQFF. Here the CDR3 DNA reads TGCAGCGTTGAAGATGGGCCAGGGGGAACGAATGAGCAGTTCTTC.

The CDR3 nucleotides are TGTGCCAGCAGCTTTACACCGGGACAGGGAGGTGGAAACACCATATATTTT. This gives the protein CASSFTPGQGGGNTIYF. The chain employs TRBV9 and TRBJ1-3; TRBD1 aligns across 9 bases. Germline assignment: CDR1 SGDLS and CDR2 YYNGEE. Losses at the gene ends were 4 bases for V and 3 bases for J; bases not matched to a gene: 11. This CDR3 has 17 residues.

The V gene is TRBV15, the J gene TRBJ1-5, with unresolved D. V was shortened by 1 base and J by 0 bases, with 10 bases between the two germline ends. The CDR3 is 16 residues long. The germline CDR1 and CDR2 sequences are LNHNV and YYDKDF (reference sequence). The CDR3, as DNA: TGTGCCACCAGCAGAGTGGTGAGTTATAGCAATCAGCCCCAGCATTTT. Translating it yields CATSRVVSYSNQPQHF.

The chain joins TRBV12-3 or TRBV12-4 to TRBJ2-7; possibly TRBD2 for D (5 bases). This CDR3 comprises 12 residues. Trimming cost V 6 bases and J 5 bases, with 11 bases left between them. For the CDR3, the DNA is TGTGCCAGCAGGGAGGCGAAGAACGAGCAGTACTTC. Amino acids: CASREAKNEQYF.

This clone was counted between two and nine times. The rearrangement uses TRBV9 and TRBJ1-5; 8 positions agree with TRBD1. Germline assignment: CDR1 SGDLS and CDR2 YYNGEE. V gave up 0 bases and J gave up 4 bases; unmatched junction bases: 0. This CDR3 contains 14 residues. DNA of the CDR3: TGTGCCAGCAGCGTAGGACAGGGGAATCAGCCCCAGCATTTT. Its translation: CASSVGQGNQPQHF.

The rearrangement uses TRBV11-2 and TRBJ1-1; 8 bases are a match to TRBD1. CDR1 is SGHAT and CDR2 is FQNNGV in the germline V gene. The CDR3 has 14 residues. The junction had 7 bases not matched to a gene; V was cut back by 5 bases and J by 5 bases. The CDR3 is CASSTRQGITEAFF. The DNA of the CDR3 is TGTGCCAGCAGCACCCGACAGGGGATAACTGAAGCTTTCTTT.

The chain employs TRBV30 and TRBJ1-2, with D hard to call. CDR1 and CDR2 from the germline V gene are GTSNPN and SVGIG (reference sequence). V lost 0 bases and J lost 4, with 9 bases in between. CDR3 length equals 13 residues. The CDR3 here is CAWSVGYAYGYTF. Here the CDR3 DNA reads TGTGCCTGGAGTGTCGGTTATGCCTATGGCTACACCTTC.

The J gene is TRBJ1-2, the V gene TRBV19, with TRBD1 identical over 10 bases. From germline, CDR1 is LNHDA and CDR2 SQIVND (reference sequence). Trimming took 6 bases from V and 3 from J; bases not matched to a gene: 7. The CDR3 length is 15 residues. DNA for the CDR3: TGTGCCAGTAGAAACCGGGACAGGGGTGACTATGGCTACACCTTC. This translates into CASRNRDRGDYGYTF.

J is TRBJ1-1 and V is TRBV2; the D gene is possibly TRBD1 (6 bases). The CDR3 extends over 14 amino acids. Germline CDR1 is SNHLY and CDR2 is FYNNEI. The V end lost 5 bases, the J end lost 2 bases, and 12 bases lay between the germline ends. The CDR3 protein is CASSYGQLNTEAFF. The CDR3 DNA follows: TGTGCCAGCAGTTACGGACAGCTAAACACTGAAGCTTTCTTT. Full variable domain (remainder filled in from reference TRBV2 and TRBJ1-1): EPEVTQTPSHQVTQMGQEVILRCVPISNHLYFYWYRQILGQKVEFLVSFYNNEISEKSEIFDDQFSVERPDGSNFTLKIRSTKLEDSAMYFCASSYGQLNTEAFFGQGTRLTVV.

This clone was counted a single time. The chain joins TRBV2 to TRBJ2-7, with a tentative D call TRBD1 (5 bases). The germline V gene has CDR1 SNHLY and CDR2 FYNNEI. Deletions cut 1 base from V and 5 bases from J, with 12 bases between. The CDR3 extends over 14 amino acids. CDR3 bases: TGTGCCAGCAGTGAAGGGGGTAGGGGCAACGAGCAGTACTTC. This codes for CASSEGGRGNEQYF.